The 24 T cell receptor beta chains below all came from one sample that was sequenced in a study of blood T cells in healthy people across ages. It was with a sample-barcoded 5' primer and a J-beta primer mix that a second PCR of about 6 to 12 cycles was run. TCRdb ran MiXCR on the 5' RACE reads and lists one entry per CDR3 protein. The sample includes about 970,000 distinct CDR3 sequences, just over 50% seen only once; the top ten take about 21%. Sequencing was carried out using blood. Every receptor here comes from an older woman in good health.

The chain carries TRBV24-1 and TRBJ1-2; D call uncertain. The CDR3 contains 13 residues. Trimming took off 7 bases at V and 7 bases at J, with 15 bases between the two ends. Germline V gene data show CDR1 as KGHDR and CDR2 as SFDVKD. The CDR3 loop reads CATRDGRGGGYTF. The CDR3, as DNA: TGTGCCACCAGGGACGGGAGAGGAGGTGGCTACACCTTC.

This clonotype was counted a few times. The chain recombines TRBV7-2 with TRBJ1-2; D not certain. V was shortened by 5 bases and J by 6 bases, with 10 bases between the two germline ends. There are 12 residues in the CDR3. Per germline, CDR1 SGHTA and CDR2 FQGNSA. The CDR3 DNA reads TGTGCCAGCAGCCCCGAAGGGCATGGCTACACCTTC. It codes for CASSPEGHGYTF.

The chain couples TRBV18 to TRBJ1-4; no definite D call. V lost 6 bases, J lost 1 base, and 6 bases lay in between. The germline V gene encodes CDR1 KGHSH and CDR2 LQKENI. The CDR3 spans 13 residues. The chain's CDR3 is CASSRQTNEKLFF. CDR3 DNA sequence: TGTGCCAGCTCCCGTCAAACTAATGAAAAACTGTTTTTT.

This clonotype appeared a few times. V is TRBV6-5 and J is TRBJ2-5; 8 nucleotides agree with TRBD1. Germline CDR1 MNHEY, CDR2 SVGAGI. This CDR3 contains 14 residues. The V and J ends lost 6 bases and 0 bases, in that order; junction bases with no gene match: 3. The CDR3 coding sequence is TGTGCCAGCAGGGACAGGGCGTACCAAGAGACCCAGTACTTC. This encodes CASRDRAYQETQYF.

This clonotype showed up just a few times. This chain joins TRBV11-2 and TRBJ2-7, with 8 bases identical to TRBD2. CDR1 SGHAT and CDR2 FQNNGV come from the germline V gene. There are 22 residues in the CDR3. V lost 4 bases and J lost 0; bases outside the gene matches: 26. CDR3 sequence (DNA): TGTGCCAGCAGCTCACCACAACCCCAACTAGCGGCCGATGGACTGTGCTCCTACGAGCAGTACTTC. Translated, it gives CASSSPQPQLAADGLCSYEQYF.

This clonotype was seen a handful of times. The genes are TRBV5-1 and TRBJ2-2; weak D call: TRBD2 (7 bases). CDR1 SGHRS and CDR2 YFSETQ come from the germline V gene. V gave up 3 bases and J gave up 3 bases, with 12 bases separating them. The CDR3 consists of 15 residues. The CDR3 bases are TGCGCCAGCAGCTCCCAAGGGGGGGACACCGGGGAGCTGTTTTTT. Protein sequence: CASSSQGGDTGELFF.

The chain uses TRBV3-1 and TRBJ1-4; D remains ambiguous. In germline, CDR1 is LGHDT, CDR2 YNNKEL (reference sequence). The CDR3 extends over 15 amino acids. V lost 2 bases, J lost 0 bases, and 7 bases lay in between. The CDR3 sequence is CASSQYIATNEKLFF. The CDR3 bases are TGTGCCAGCAGCCAATACATTGCAACTAATGAAAAACTGTTTTTT.

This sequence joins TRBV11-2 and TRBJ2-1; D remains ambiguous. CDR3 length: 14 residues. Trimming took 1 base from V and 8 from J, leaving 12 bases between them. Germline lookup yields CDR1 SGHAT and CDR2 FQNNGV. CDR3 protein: CASSLAELVHEQFF. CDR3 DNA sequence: TGTGCCAGCAGCTTAGCTGAGCTAGTCCATGAGCAGTTCTTC. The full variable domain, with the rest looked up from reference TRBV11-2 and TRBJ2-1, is EAGVAQSPRYKIIEKRQSVAFWCNPISGHATLYWYQQILGQGPKLLIQFQNNGVVDDSQLPKDRFSAERLKGVDSTLKIQPAKLEDSAVYLCASSLAELVHEQFFGPGTRLTVL.

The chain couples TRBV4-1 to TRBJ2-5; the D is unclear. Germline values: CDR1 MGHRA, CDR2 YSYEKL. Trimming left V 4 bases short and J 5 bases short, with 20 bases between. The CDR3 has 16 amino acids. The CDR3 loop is CASSRTPNSKMETQYF. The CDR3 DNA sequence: TGCGCCAGCAGCCGAACGCCTAACTCCAAGATGGAGACCCAGTACTTC.

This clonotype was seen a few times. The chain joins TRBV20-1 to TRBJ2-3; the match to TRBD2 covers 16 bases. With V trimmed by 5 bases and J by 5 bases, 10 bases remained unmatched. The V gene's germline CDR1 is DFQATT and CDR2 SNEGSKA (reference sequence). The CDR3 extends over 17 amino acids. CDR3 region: CSAGGTSGRAAGDTQYF. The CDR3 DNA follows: TGCAGTGCTGGAGGGACTAGCGGGAGGGCCGCCGGAGATACGCAGTATTTT.

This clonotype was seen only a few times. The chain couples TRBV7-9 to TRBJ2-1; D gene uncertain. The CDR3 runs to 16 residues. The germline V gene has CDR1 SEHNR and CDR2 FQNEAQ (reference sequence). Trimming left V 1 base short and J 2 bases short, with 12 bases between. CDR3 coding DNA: TGTGCCAGCAGCTTAGATCCGCAGGTAACCTACAATGAGCAGTTCTTC. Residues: CASSLDPQVTYNEQFF.

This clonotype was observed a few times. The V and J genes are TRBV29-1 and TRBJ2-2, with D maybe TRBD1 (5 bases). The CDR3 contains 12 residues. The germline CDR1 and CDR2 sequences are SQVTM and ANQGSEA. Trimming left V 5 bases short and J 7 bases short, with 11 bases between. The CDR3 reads CSVSGWVGELFF. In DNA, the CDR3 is TGCAGCGTTTCAGGGTGGGTCGGGGAGCTGTTTTTT.

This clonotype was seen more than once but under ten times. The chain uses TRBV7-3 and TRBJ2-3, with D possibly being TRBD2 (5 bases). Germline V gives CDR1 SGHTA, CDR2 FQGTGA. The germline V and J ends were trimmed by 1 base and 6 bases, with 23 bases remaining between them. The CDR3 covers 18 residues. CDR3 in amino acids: CASSLRAPGLGGSDTQYF. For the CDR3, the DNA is TGTGCCAGCAGCTTAAGGGCACCGGGTCTAGGAGGTTCCGATACGCAGTATTTT.

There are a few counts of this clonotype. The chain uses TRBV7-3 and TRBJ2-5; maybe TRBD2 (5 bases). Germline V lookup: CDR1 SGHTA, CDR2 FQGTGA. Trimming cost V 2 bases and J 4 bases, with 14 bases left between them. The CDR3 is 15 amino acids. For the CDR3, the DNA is TGTGCCAGCAGCTTATACGGTGGGAGAGGAGAGACCCAGTACTTC. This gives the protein CASSLYGGRGETQYF.

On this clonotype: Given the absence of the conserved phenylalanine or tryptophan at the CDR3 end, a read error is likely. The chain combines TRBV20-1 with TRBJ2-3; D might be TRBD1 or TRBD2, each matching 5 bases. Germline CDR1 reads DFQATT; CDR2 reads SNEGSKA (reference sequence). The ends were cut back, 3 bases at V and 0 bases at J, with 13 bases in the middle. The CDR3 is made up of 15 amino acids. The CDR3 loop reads CSARAGARSTDTQYL. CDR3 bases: TGCAGTGCTAGGGCCGGGGCGCGGAGCACAGATACGCAGTATCTT.

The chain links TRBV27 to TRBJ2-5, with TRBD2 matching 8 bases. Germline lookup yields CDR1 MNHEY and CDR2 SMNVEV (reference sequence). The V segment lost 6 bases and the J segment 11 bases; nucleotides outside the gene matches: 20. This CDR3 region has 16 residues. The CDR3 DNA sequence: TGTGCCAGCAGCCGCCCTGCCGGGAGGGCCTTCAGTGAGCAGTACTTC. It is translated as CASSRPAGRAFSEQYF.

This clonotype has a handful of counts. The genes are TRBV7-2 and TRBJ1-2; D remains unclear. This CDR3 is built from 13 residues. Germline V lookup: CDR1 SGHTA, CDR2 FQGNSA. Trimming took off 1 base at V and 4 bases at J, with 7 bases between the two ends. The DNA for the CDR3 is TGTGCCAGCAGCTTAGGCGCAACCTATGGCTACACCTTC. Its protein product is CASSLGATYGYTF. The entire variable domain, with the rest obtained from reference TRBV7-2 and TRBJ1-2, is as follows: GAGVSQSPSNKVTEKGKDVELRCDPISGHTALYWYRQSLGQGLEFLIYFQGNSAPDKSGLPSDRFSAERTGGSVSTLTIQRTQQEDSAVYLCASSLGATYGYTFGSGTRLTVV.

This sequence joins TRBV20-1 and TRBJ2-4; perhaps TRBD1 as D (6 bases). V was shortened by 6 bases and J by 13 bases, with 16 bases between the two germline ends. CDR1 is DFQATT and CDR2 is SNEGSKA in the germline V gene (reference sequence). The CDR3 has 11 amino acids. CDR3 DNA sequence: TGCAGTGCCCCTGGGGGACACCAGCAGTACTTC. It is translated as CSAPGGHQQYF.

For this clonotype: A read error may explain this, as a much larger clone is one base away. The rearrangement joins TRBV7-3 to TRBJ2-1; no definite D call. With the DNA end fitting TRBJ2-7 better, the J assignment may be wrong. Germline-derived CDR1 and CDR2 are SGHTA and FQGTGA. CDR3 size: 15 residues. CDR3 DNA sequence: TGTGCCAGCAGCTTAGCACGGGCCACCTACAATGAGCAGTACTTC. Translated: CASSLARATYNEQYF.

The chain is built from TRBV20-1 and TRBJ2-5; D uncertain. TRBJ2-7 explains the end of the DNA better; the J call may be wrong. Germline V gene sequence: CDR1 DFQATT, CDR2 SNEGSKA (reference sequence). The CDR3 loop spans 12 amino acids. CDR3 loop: CSAHQAGYEQYF. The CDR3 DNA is TGCAGTGCTCACCAAGCTGGCTACGAGCAGTACTTC.

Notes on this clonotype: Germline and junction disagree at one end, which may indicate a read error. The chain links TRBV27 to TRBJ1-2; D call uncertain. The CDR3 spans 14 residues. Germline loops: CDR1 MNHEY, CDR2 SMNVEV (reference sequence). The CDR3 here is CATSKVGRRPGYTF. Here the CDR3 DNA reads TGTGCCACCAGTAAGGTGGGAAGACGGCCTGGCTACACCTTC.

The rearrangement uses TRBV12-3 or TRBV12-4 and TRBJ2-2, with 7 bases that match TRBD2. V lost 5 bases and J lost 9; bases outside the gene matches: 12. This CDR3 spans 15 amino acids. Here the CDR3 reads CASSLGLVKSRELFF. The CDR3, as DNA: TGTGCCAGCAGTCTCGGACTAGTTAAGAGTCGGGAGCTGTTTTTT.

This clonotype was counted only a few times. CDR3 sequence (DNA): TGTGCCAGCAGTTTGTCCCTGGGTGCTCACGAGCAGTACTTC. Its translation: CASSLSLGAHEQYF. The chain carries TRBV12-3 or TRBV12-4 and TRBJ2-5; D not certain. The J call may be in error: the DNA end matches TRBJ2-7 better. The CDR3 spans 14 residues.

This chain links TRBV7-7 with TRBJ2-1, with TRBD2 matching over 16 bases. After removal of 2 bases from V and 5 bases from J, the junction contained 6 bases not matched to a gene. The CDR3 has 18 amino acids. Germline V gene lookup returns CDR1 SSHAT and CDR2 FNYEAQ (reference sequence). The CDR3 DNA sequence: TGTGCCAGCAGCTTAAGCGGGACTAGCGGGAGGGTCCACAATGAGCAGTTCTTC. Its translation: CASSLSGTSGRVHNEQFF.